The clone carrying this T cell receptor (beta chain) appeared many times. The CDR3 consists of 16 residues. Germline V gene data show CDR1 as SGHTA and CDR2 as FQGNSA. The ends lost 2 bases at V and 3 bases at J; junction bases unmatched: 7. The record originates from a study of regulatory T cells in long-lasting Graves disease. The time point denotes: persistent/refractory GD, antithyroid drugs over 5 years with positive TRAb. Extracted RNA from PBMCs served as the source of the TCR library. Arm-PCR with iRepertoire HTBI primers amplified the CDR3 regions for these TCR beta libraries. MiXCR, applied by TCRdb to the multiplex PCR reads, yields one record per CDR3 protein. This sample has 400,000 to 500,000 distinct CDR3 sequences, with 20% to 25% found just once.

The sample here was peripheral blood mononuclear cells (PBMCs), taken when the disease was refractory, from a patient treated with antithyroid drugs. The chain has TRBV7-2 and TRBJ2-5; 9 bases are shared with TRBD2. This sequence was found in a female donor with Graves disease. CDR3 residues: CASSLWSTSGEETQYF. The DNA for the CDR3 is TGTGCCAGCAGCTTATGGTCGACTAGCGGTGAAGAGACCCAGTACTTC.